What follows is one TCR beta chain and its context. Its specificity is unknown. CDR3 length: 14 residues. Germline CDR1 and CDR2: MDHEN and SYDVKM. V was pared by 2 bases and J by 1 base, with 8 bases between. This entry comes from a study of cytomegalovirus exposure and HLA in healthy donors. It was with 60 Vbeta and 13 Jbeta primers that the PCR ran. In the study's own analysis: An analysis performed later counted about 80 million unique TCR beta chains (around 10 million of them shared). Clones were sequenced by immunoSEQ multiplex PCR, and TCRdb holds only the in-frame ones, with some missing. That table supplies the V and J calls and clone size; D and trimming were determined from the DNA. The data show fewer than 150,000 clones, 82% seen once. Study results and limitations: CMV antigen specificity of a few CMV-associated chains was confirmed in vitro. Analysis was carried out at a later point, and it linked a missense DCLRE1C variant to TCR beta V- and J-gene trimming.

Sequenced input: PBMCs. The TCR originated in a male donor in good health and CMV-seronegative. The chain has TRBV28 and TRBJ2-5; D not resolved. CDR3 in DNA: TGTGCCAGCAGTTTACAGAATTCCCAAGAGACCCAGTACTTC. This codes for CASSLQNSQETQYF.